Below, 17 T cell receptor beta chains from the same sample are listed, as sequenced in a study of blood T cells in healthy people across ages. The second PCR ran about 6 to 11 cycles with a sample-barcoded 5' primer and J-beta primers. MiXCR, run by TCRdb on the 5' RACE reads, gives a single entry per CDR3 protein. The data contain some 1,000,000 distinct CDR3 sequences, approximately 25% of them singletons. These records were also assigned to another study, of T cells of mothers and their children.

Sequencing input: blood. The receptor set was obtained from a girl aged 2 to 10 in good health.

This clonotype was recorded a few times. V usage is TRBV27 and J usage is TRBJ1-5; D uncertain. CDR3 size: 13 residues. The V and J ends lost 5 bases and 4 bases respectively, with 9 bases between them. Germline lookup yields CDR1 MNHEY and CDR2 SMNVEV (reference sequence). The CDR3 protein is CASSGTWNQPQHF. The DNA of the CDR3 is TGTGCCAGCAGTGGAACCTGGAATCAGCCCCAGCATTTT.

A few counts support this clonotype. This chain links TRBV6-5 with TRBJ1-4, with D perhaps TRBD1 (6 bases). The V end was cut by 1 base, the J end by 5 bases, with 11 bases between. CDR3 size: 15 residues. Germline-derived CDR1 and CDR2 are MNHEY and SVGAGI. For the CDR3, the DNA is TGTGCCAGCAGTTACTATGCAGGGGCGAATGAAAAACTGTTTTTT. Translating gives CASSYYAGANEKLFF.

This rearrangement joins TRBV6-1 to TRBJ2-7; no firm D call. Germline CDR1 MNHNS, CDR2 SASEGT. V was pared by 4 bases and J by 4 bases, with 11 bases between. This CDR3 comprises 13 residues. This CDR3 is CASSVYLKYEQYF. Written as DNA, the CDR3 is TGTGCCAGCAGTGTGTACCTCAAATACGAGCAGTACTTC.

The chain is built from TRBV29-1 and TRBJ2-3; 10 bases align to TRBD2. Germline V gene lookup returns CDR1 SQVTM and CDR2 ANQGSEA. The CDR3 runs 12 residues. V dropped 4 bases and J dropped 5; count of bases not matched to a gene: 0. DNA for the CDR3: TGCAGCGTTGTAGCGGGGGGAGATACGCAGTATTTT. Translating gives CSVVAGGDTQYF.

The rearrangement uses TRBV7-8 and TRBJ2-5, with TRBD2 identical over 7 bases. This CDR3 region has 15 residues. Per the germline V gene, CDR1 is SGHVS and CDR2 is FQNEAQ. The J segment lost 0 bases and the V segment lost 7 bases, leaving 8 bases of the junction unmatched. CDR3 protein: CASNQWGGHQETQYF. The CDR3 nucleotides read TGTGCCAGCAACCAGTGGGGGGGACACCAAGAGACCCAGTACTTC.

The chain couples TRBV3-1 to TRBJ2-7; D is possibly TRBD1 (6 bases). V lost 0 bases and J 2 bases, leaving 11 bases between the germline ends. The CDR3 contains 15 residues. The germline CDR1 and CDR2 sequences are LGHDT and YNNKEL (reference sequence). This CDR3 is CASSQERGWPYEQYF. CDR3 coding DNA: TGTGCCAGCAGCCAAGAAAGGGGGTGGCCCTACGAGCAGTACTTC.

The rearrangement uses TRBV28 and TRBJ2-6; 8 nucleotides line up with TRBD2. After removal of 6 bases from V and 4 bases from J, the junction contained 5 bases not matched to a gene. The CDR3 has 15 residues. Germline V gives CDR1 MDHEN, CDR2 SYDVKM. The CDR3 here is CASSGRGGGANVLTF. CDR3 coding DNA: TGTGCCAGCAGCGGGAGGGGCGGAGGGGCCAACGTCCTGACTTTC. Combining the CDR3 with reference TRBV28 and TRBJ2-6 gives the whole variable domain DVKVTQSSRYLVKRTGEKVFLECVQDMDHENMFWYRQDPGLGLRLIYFSYDVKMKEKGDIPEGYSVSREKKERFSLILESASTNQTSMYLCASSGRGGGANVLTFGAGSRLTVL.

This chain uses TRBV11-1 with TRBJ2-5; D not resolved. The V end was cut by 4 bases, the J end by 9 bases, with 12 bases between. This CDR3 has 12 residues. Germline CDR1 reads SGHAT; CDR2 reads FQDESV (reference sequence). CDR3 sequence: CASSSSNVAQYF. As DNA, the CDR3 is TGTGCCAGCAGCTCAAGCAACGTTGCCCAGTACTTC.

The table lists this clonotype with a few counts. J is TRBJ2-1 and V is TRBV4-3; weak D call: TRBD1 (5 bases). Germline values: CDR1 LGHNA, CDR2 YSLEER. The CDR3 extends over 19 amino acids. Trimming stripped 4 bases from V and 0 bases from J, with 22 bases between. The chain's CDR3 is CASSPQRTLTWSSYNEQFF. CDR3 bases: TGCGCCAGCAGCCCCCAACGGACACTTACTTGGAGCTCCTACAATGAGCAGTTCTTC.

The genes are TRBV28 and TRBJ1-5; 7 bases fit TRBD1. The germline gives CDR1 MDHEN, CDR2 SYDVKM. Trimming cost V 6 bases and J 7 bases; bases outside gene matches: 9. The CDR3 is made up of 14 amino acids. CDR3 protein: CASSPRQGWQPQHF. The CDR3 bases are TGTGCCAGCAGCCCTCGACAGGGATGGCAGCCCCAGCATTTT.

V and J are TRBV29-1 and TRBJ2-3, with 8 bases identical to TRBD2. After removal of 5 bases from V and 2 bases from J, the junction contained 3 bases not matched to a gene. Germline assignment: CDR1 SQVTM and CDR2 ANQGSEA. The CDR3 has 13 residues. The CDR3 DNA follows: TGCAGCGTTAACGGGAGGGACACAGATACGCAGTATTTT. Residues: CSVNGRDTDTQYF.

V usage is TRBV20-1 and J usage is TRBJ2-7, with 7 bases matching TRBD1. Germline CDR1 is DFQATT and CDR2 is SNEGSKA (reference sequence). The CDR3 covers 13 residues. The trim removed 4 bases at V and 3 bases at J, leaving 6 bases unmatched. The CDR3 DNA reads TGCAGTGCTACAGTGACAGGGCTCTACGAGCAGTACTTC. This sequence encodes CSATVTGLYEQYF.

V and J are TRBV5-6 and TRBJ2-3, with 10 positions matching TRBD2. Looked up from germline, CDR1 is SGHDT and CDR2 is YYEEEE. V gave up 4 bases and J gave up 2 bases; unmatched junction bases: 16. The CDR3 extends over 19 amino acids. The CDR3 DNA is TGTGCCAGCAGCGGCTCCGCCGTCGAAGCGGGGGGGATCACAGATACGCAGTATTTT. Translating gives CASSGSAVEAGGITDTQYF.

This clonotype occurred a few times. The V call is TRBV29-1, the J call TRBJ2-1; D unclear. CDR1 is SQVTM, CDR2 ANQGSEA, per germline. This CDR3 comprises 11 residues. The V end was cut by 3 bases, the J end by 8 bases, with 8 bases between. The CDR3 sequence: CSVDIDDEQFF. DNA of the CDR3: TGCAGCGTTGATATTGATGATGAGCAGTTCTTC.

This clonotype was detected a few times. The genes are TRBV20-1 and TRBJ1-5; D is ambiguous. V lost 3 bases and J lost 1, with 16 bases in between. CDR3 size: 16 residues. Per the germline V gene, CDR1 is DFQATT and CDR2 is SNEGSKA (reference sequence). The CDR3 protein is CSASHDRRGSNQPQHF. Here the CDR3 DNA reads TGCAGTGCTAGCCACGACCGACGGGGAAGCAATCAGCCCCAGCATTTT.

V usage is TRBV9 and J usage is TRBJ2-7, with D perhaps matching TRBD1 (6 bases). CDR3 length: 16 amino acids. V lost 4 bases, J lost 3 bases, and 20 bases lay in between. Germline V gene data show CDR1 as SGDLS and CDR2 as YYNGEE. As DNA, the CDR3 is TGTGCCAGCAGCCCCTCCCCGGGACATCTATTCTACGAGCAGTACTTC. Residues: CASSPSPGHLFYEQYF.

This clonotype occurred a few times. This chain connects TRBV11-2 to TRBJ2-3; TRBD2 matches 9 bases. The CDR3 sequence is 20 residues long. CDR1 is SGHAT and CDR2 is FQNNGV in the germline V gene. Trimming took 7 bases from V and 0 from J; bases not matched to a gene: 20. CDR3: CASMGFYVAGEKASTDTQYF. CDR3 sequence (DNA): TGTGCCAGCATGGGGTTCTACGTAGCGGGGGAAAAAGCTAGCACAGATACGCAGTATTTT.